The subject of this entry is one T cell receptor (beta chain). Every sample gave at least 5 micrograms of total RNA when it was extracted. This sample is part of a study of blood T cells in healthy people across ages. This CDR3 comprises 17 residues. Germline CDR1 is KGHSH and CDR2 is LQKENI. V lost 1 base, J lost 2 bases, and 6 bases stayed unmatched. A sample-barcoded 5' primer and a J-beta primer mix were used in a second PCR of about 7 to 11 cycles. There were at least 2.5 million CDR3-containing paired-end reads obtained from each sample. TCRdb reprocessed the 5' RACE reads with MiXCR, giving one entry per CDR3 protein. The sample contains 800,000 to 950,000 distinct CDR3 sequences, under 40% of which appear only once.

This chain joins TRBV18 and TRBJ1-5, with 9 bases fitting TRBD1. The sequencing sample was made of blood. The receptor was isolated from a man aged 18 to 35 in good health. The CDR3 sequence is CASSPQTGGEGNQPQHF. In DNA, the CDR3 is TGTGCCAGCTCACCACAAACAGGGGGCGAAGGCAATCAGCCCCAGCATTTT.